This T cell receptor beta chain comes out of a study of CD8 T cells in ankylosing spondylitis. In its sample, this clonotype was seen many times. Its specificity is not known. General study results and limits: Both synovial fluid and blood in reactive arthritis had previously been reported to carry some motif variants. There was reportedly significant enrichment of clones that were disease-linked in matched ankylosing spondylitis synovial fluid. What seemed typical of ankylosing spondylitis blood was a TCR beta motif built from under 10 highly homologous variants. Researchers report that disease-linked clones proved CD8+ and relatively rare in peripheral blood.

TCRdb ran MiXCR on the 5' RACE reads and lists one entry per CDR3 protein. The sample shows about 140,000 distinct CDR3 sequences, 7% to 10% of them seen only once. There are 14 residues in the CDR3. The ends were cut back, 2 bases at V and 2 bases at J, with 10 bases in the middle. CDR1 and CDR2 from the germline V gene are SGHTA and FQGNSA. Sequencing was done on a sample of synovial fluid, either unsorted or a sorted T cell fraction (not recorded which). The chain is built from TRBV7-2 and TRBJ2-7; a weak D match, TRBD1 (5 bases). The TCR comes from a male donor with ankylosing spondylitis. The CDR3 spells CASSLPDSPYEQYF. CDR3 sequence (DNA): TGTGCCAGCAGCTTACCCGACAGTCCCTACGAGCAGTACTTC.